This passage covers 15 T cell receptor beta chains from one sample sequenced in a study of blood T cell repertoires in COVID-19. Profiled with immunoSEQ multiplex PCR; TCRdb holds only in-frame clones, not every one. The sample has about 99,000 clones, approximately 79% seen once. Sample: peripheral blood. The receptors were sampled from an elderly woman with active or convalescent COVID-19.

This chain joins TRBV10-2 and TRBJ2-5; 8 bases map to TRBD1. CDR1 is WSHSY and CDR2 is SAAADI in the germline V gene. J was trimmed by 5 bases and V by 5 bases; bases with no gene match: 16. CDR3 length: 17 residues. CDR3 loop: CASSSEEDRAMGETQYF. CDR3 nucleotides: TGCGCCAGCAGTTCCGAGGAGGACAGGGCCATGGGGGAGACCCAGTACTTC.

The V gene is TRBV7-2, the J gene TRBJ1-5; 8 positions match TRBD1. V trimming: 1 base; J trimming: 7 bases; junction bases outside the gene matches: 0. The CDR3 has 13 amino acids. CDR1 is SGHTA, CDR2 FQGNSA, per germline. CDR3 loop: CASSLGQGQPQHF. The CDR3 DNA is TGTGCCAGCAGCTTAGGACAGGGGCAGCCCCAGCATTTT.

The V gene is TRBV7-9, the J gene TRBJ1-1; D unresolved. V lost 3 bases and J lost 6, with 14 bases in between. Germline V gives CDR1 SEHNR, CDR2 FQNEAQ (reference sequence). The length of the CDR3 is 14 residues. CDR3 region: CASSLGGGSAEAFF. DNA for the CDR3: TGTGCCAGCAGCTTGGGTGGAGGCTCTGCTGAAGCTTTCTTT.

In DNA form, the CDR3 reads TGCAGTGCTAGTACGGGGACTAGCGTAGACGAGCAGTACTTC. Translation gives CSASTGTSVDEQYF. The chain joins TRBV20-1 to TRBJ2-7, with 10 positions matching TRBD2. Trimming took 3 bases from V and 5 from J; bases not matched to a gene: 7. Germline-derived CDR1 and CDR2 are DFQATT and SNEGSKA (reference sequence). The CDR3 covers 14 residues.

V is TRBV7-9 and J is TRBJ1-2; D is uncertain. Germline CDR1 and CDR2: SEHNR and FQNEAQ (reference sequence). V was clipped by 1 base and J by 1 base, with 10 bases between them. The CDR3 runs to 15 residues. CDR3 in amino acids: CASSLDRGGNYGYTF. The CDR3 DNA sequence: TGTGCCAGCAGCTTAGACCGGGGAGGTAACTATGGCTACACCTTC.

This clone showed up just a few times. This chain connects TRBV4-3 to TRBJ1-6; maybe TRBD1 (5 bases). The CDR3 spans 15 residues. Trimming took off 1 base at V and 5 bases at J, with 9 bases between the two ends. Germline CDR1 and CDR2: LGHNA and YSLEER. The CDR3 region is CASSQARQNNSPLHF. The DNA for the CDR3 is TGCGCCAGCAGCCAAGCTCGACAGAATAATTCACCCCTCCACTTT.

This chain uses TRBV2 with TRBJ2-1, with D possibly matching TRBD2 (6 bases). In germline, CDR1 is SNHLY, CDR2 FYNNEI. The CDR3 consists of 13 residues. V lost 10 bases to trimming and J lost 12 bases, with 22 bases between them. CDR3 in amino acids: CATTGGTGRGQFF. The CDR3 DNA follows: TGTGCCACCACGGGCGGGACCGGGAGAGGGCAGTTCTTC.

This chain uses TRBV6-2 or TRBV6-3 with TRBJ2-7; 10 bases agree with TRBD2. The CDR3 contains 17 residues. Germline V gene sequence: CDR1 MNHEY, CDR2 SVGEGT. The ends lost 5 bases at V and 2 bases at J; junction bases unmatched: 12. CDR3 bases: TGTGCCAGCAGTCCGACCTCACTAGCGGGACGAACCTACGAGCAGTACTTC. As protein: CASSPTSLAGRTYEQYF.

The chain couples TRBV7-2 to TRBJ2-3; weak D call: TRBD1 (8 bases). The CDR3 is 14 amino acids. V was shortened by 4 bases and J by 7 bases, with 15 bases between the two germline ends. CDR1 is SGHTA and CDR2 is FQGNSA in the germline V gene. Here the CDR3 DNA reads TGTGCCAGCAGCTCTCACAGGGGGGGGTATACGCAGTATTTT. Encoded protein: CASSSHRGGYTQYF.

This clone was seen a few times. V gene TRBV6-5 combines with J gene TRBJ2-1, with D perhaps TRBD2 (6 bases). Germline V gene sequence: CDR1 MNHEY, CDR2 SVGAGI. V was shortened by 2 bases and J by 2 bases, with 10 bases between the two germline ends. The CDR3 totals 15 residues. The CDR3: CASSYRGNTYNEQFF. The CDR3 DNA follows: TGTGCCAGCAGTTACCGGGGGAACACCTACAATGAGCAGTTCTTC.

V gene TRBV6-6 combines with J gene TRBJ2-1; TRBD2 matches 11 bases. V was pared by 2 bases and J by 9 bases, with 6 bases of the junction left unmatched. Germline-derived CDR1 and CDR2 are MNHNY and SVGAGI (reference sequence). This CDR3 is 15 amino acids long. CDR3 residues: CASSYGTSGQGEQFF. The CDR3 DNA reads as TGTGCCAGCAGTTACGGGACTAGCGGCCAAGGTGAGCAGTTCTTC.

The chain is built from TRBV28 and TRBJ1-5; D perhaps matches TRBD1 (5 bases). Germline CDR1 and CDR2: MDHEN and SYDVKM. The CDR3 contains 15 residues. Trimming removed 7 bases at V and 0 bases at J, with 13 bases between. CDR3 loop: CASNSGGVSNQPQHF. In nucleotides, the CDR3 is TGTGCCAGCAATTCTGGAGGGGTTAGCAATCAGCCCCAGCATTTT.

The DNA for the CDR3 is TGTGCCAGCAGCCCCGGGGGTAGCGGGAGGTCTTACAATGAGCAGTTCTTC. Translating gives CASSPGGSGRSYNEQFF. This chain links TRBV13 with TRBJ2-1; 10 nucleotides align to TRBD2. Germline CDR1 and CDR2: PRHDT and FYEKMQ (reference sequence). The CDR3 runs to 17 residues. V trimming: 5 bases; J trimming: 4 bases; junction bases outside the gene matches: 11.

The chain employs TRBV12-3 or TRBV12-4 and TRBJ1-5; tentative D call: TRBD1 (6 bases). The CDR3 is 13 residues long. Between the trimmed V and J ends, which lost 8 bases and 6 bases, there was a span of 14 bases. CDR3 DNA sequence: TGTGCCAGCGGTTGGGAACAGGGTCAGCCCCAGCATTTT. This encodes CASGWEQGQPQHF.

The gene calls are TRBV15 and TRBJ2-7; D remains unclear. Germline V gene lookup returns CDR1 LNHNV and CDR2 YYDKDF (reference sequence). The CDR3 runs to 12 residues. V dropped 1 base and J dropped 4 bases, with 5 bases sitting between them. The CDR3 DNA reads TGTGCCACCAGCAGAGTCGGGTACGAGCAGTACTTC. Its translation is CATSRVGYEQYF.